The next 2 T cell receptor beta chains were all read from a single sample in a study of blood T cell repertoires in COVID-19. Produced via immunoSEQ multiplex PCR; TCRdb's table is partial and in-frame only. This sample has roughly 350,000 clones, with more than 90% found just once. What was sequenced was PBMCs or T cells enriched from blood (not recorded which). The receptors stem from a woman in her 30s who had recovered from COVID-19.

The V and J genes are TRBV11-3 and TRBJ1-1; D is unresolved. Trimming took 0 bases from V and 5 from J, leaving 10 bases between them. This CDR3 spans 14 amino acids. Germline V gives CDR1 SGHNT, CDR2 YENEEA. This CDR3 reads CASSLEGGMTEAFF. In DNA, the CDR3 is TGTGCCAGCAGCTTAGAAGGAGGGATGACTGAAGCTTTCTTT.

This chain links TRBV5-5 with TRBJ2-3, with D possibly matching TRBD2 (6 bases). V was shortened by 4 bases and J by 0 bases, with 15 bases between the two germline ends. Germline CDR1 SGHKS, CDR2 YYEKEE (reference sequence). The CDR3 totals 16 residues. CDR3 amino acids: CASSPGLASSTDTQYF. The DNA of the CDR3 is TGTGCCAGCAGCCCGGGACTCGCGTCTAGCACAGATACGCAGTATTTT.